The next 25 T cell receptor beta chains were all read from a single sample in a study of cytotoxic CD8 clonotypes in ibrutinib-treated CLL. Repertoires were generated with immunoSEQ multiplex PCR, while TCRdb's copy carries only in-frame clones and drops some. The sample has some 200,000 clones, approximately 70% seen once. The specimen was PBMCs, collected after 12 months of ibrutinib treatment. The receptors shown here come from a human donor with chronic lymphocytic leukemia.

This clone was recorded a few times. CDR3 in DNA: TGTGCCAGCAGCGCAGGACAGGGTAATGAAAAACTGTTTTTT. It codes for CASSAGQGNEKLFF. This chain connects TRBV9 to TRBJ1-4, with 8 bases fitting TRBD1. This CDR3 has 14 amino acids. The junction had 2 bases not matched to a gene; V was cut back by 3 bases and J by 4 bases. Germline V gene sequence: CDR1 SGDLS, CDR2 YYNGEE.

This sequence joins TRBV6-1 and TRBJ1-5; tentative D call: TRBD1 (5 bases). Trimming stripped 6 bases from V and 7 bases from J, with 13 bases between. Germline V CDR1 and CDR2: MNHNS, SASEGT. CDR3 size: 13 residues. The DNA of the CDR3 is TGTGCCAGCAGGGAAAGGGGTTTCCAGCCCCAGCATTTT. Translating it yields CASRERGFQPQHF.

The CDR3 region is CSAEGQGAFGDEKLFF. In DNA form, the CDR3 reads TGCAGCGCCGAGGGACAGGGGGCGTTTGGGGATGAAAAACTGTTTTTT. The chain is built from TRBV29-1 and TRBJ1-4; 12 bases map to TRBD1. The germline gives CDR1 SQVTM, CDR2 ANQGSEA. V trimming: 7 bases; J trimming: 6 bases; junction bases outside the gene matches: 12. This CDR3 region has 16 residues.

The V call is TRBV29-1, the J call TRBJ1-1, with TRBD1 as a possible D gene (6 bases). Trimming stripped 7 bases from V and 5 bases from J, with 20 bases between. The germline V gene encodes CDR1 SQVTM and CDR2 ANQGSEA. The CDR3 length is 14 residues. CDR3 bases: TGCAGCGCCAAACCCTGGGGGGGCCGGACTGAAGCTTTCTTT. Amino acid sequence: CSAKPWGGRTEAFF.

The chain is built from TRBV7-8 and TRBJ2-1; 10 nucleotides align to TRBD2. This CDR3 contains 14 residues. V dropped 5 bases and J dropped 9; count of bases not matched to a gene: 7. Germline V CDR1 and CDR2: SGHVS, FQNEAQ. The CDR3 is CASSGLAGGFEQFF. DNA for the CDR3: TGTGCCAGCAGCGGTTTAGCGGGGGGCTTTGAGCAGTTCTTC.

V is TRBV10-3 and J is TRBJ1-1, with D hard to call. V gave up 3 bases and J gave up 2 bases, with 10 bases separating them. The CDR3 spans 14 residues. The germline V gene has CDR1 ENHRY and CDR2 SYGVKD. Written as DNA, the CDR3 is TGTGCCATCAGTGATTTCGGAGCAAACACTGAAGCTTTCTTT. Its translation: CAISDFGANTEAFF.

The gene calls are TRBV6-1 and TRBJ1-1, with 8 bases fitting TRBD1. Germline CDR1 MNHNS, CDR2 SASEGT. The CDR3 has 14 amino acids. J gave up 8 bases and V 1 base, and 6 bases lay outside the gene matches. CDR3: CASSEGTGREEAFF. The CDR3 DNA reads TGTGCCAGCAGTGAAGGGACAGGGAGAGAAGAAGCTTTCTTT.

The chain has TRBV29-1 and TRBJ2-3; D is ambiguous. The CDR3 consists of 12 residues. Germline V gene data show CDR1 as SQVTM and CDR2 as ANQGSEA. V lost 2 bases and J lost 2, with 5 bases in between. CDR3 amino acids: CSVEIDTDTQYF. CDR3 coding DNA: TGCAGCGTTGAAATTGACACAGATACGCAGTATTTT.

The chain carries TRBV30 and TRBJ1-2, with unresolved D. In germline, CDR1 is GTSNPN, CDR2 SVGIG (reference sequence). V lost 2 bases and J lost 4, with 14 bases in between. The CDR3 is made up of 14 amino acids. CDR3 residues: CAWSPNHPPYGYTF. DNA of the CDR3: TGTGCCTGGAGTCCAAACCACCCCCCCTATGGCTACACCTTC.

The genes are TRBV13 and TRBJ2-3; no clear D. This CDR3 is built from 14 residues. CDR1 is PRHDT and CDR2 is FYEKMQ in the germline V gene (reference sequence). Trimming pared 5 bases from V and 1 base from J, leaving 10 bases between. CDR3: CASSALSGTDTQYF. The CDR3 nucleotides read TGTGCCAGCAGCGCTTTATCGGGCACAGATACGCAGTATTTT. Based on the CDR3 plus reference TRBV13 and TRBJ2-3, the full variable domain is AAGVIQSPRHLIKEKRETATLKCYPIPRHDTVYWYQQGPGQDPQFLISFYEKMQSDKGSIPDRFSAQQFSDYHSELNMSSLELGDSALYFCASSALSGTDTQYFGPGTRLTVL.

This chain uses TRBV28 with TRBJ1-2, with no clear D. Germline V gene data show CDR1 as MDHEN and CDR2 as SYDVKM. There are 13 residues in the CDR3. V lost 2 bases and J lost 2, with 6 bases in between. The CDR3 protein is CASSLGRNYGYTF. CDR3 DNA sequence: TGTGCCAGCAGTTTAGGGAGAAACTATGGCTACACCTTC.

Ten or more counts support this clone. The chain combines TRBV7-2 with TRBJ2-7; TRBD1 agrees at 9 bases. The length of the CDR3 is 15 residues. The V gene's germline CDR1 is SGHTA and CDR2 FQGNSA. The junction had 6 bases not matched to a gene; V was cut back by 1 base and J by 5 bases. The CDR3 DNA reads as TGTGCCAGCAGCTTAGAGGGGACAGGGCACCACGAGCAGTACTTC. Its translation: CASSLEGTGHHEQYF. Filled out from reference TRBV7-2 and TRBJ2-7, the complete variable domain reads GAGVSQSPSNKVTEKGKDVELRCDPISGHTALYWYRQSLGQGLEFLIYFQGNSAPDKSGLPSDRFSAERTGGSVSTLTIQRTQQEDSAVYLCASSLEGTGHHEQYFGPGTRLTVT.

This chain links TRBV19 with TRBJ1-2, with D possibly TRBD1 on 5 matching bases. The germline gives CDR1 LNHDA, CDR2 SQIVND (reference sequence). V was clipped by 4 bases and J by 1 base, with 19 bases between them. The CDR3 runs 17 residues. The DNA of the CDR3 is TGTGCCAGTAGTACAGGACCGGACACCTTTGGTAACTATGGCTACACCTTC. Encoded protein: CASSTGPDTFGNYGYTF.

This clone has more than one count but fewer than ten. The chain couples TRBV7-9 to TRBJ1-5; 8 bases are shared with TRBD1. V gave up 5 bases and J gave up 4 bases; unmatched junction bases: 7. Germline V lookup: CDR1 SEHNR, CDR2 FQNEAQ (reference sequence). The length of the CDR3 is 15 residues. CDR3 loop: CASSTGQGKNQPQHF. The CDR3 DNA reads TGTGCCAGCAGCACCGGACAGGGAAAAAATCAGCCCCAGCATTTT.

J is TRBJ2-3 and V is TRBV5-1; TRBD1 might be the D (5 bases). This CDR3 comprises 15 residues. Deletions cut 7 bases from V and 1 base from J, with 16 bases between. Germline CDR1 SGHRS, CDR2 YFSETQ. Here the CDR3 reads CASGPRQGGTDTQYF. In DNA form, the CDR3 reads TGCGCCAGCGGCCCTCGGCAGGGCGGCACAGATACGCAGTATTTT.

The rearrangement uses TRBV29-1 and TRBJ1-2, with D unresolved. V was trimmed by 4 bases and J by 6 bases, leaving 6 bases between them. This CDR3 is 10 amino acids long. Germline-derived CDR1 and CDR2 are SQVTM and ANQGSEA. This chain's CDR3 is CSVVWDGYTF. In DNA form, the CDR3 reads TGCAGCGTTGTATGGGATGGCTACACCTTC.

This clone was observed a few times. The V gene is TRBV9, the J gene TRBJ2-1; 7 positions match TRBD2. The length of the CDR3 is 17 residues. CDR1 SGDLS and CDR2 YYNGEE come from the germline V gene. Trimming cost V 0 bases and J 0 bases; bases outside gene matches: 6. The CDR3 bases are TGTGCCAGCAGCGTAGGTAGGGGCGGGAGCTCCTACAATGAGCAGTTCTTC. Protein: CASSVGRGGSSYNEQFF.

The rearrangement links TRBV27 to TRBJ2-3, with D perhaps TRBD2 (5 bases). The ends were cut back, 5 bases at V and 4 bases at J, with 16 bases in the middle. Germline values: CDR1 MNHEY, CDR2 SMNVEV (reference sequence). This CDR3 has 15 residues. The CDR3 DNA is TGTGCCAGCAGTCCACGGACTGAAACGGCAGATACGCAGTATTTT. It specifies CASSPRTETADTQYF.

V usage is TRBV5-1 and J usage is TRBJ2-7, with 10 bases identical to TRBD1. Looked up from germline, CDR1 is SGHRS and CDR2 is YFSETQ. The CDR3 runs 14 residues. Trimming removed 0 bases from V and 5 bases from J; junction bases left unmatched: 2. The CDR3 region has the DNA TGCGCCAGCAGCTTGGAGGGGACAGGGGACGAGCAGTACTTC. Its protein is CASSLEGTGDEQYF. The full variable domain, its missing parts supplied by reference TRBV5-1 and TRBJ2-7, is KAGVTQTPRYLIKTRGQQVTLSCSPISGHRSVSWYQQTPGQGLQFLFEYFSETQRNKGNFPGRFSGRQFSNSRSEMNVSTLELGDSALYLCASSLEGTGDEQYFGPGTRLTVT.

In this sample, this clone turned up once. The chain couples TRBV27 to TRBJ2-1; 7 bases fit TRBD2. This CDR3 spans 14 amino acids. V shed 5 bases and J 6 bases; nucleotides not matched to a gene: 7. In germline, CDR1 is MNHEY, CDR2 SMNVEV (reference sequence). The CDR3 sequence: CASSGLLAANEQFF. The CDR3 bases are TGTGCCAGCAGTGGGCTTCTAGCGGCCAATGAGCAGTTCTTC.

DNA for the CDR3: TGTGCCAGTAGTATAAATCGAGACAGACACCTCTCTGGAAACACCATATATTTT. Amino acid sequence: CASSINRDRHLSGNTIYF. The chain employs TRBV19 and TRBJ1-3, with a tentative D call TRBD1 (5 bases). The CDR3 loop spans 18 amino acids. Germline CDR1 reads LNHDA; CDR2 reads SQIVND (reference sequence). V shed 2 bases and J shed 0 bases, with 17 bases lying between them. The entire variable domain, with the rest obtained from reference TRBV19 and TRBJ1-3, is as follows: DGGITQSPKYLFRKEGQNVTLSCEQNLNHDAMYWYRQDPGQGLRLIYYSQIVNDFQKGDIAEGYSVSREKKESFPLTVTSAQKNPTAFYLCASSINRDRHLSGNTIYFGEGSWLTVV.

The chain has TRBV6-1 and TRBJ1-2; D not resolved. Germline V gene sequence: CDR1 MNHNS, CDR2 SASEGT. The CDR3 is made up of 14 amino acids. Trimming removed 7 bases from V and 8 bases from J, with 20 bases in between. The chain's CDR3 is CASNTGLPVGGYTF. Written as DNA, the CDR3 is TGTGCCAGCAATACTGGACTCCCCGTCGGGGGCTACACCTTC.

The rearrangement links TRBV19 to TRBJ2-2; 9 nucleotides agree with TRBD1. The CDR3 length is 16 residues. The germline V gene encodes CDR1 LNHDA and CDR2 SQIVND (reference sequence). Trimming at V came to 5 bases and at J to 8 bases, leaving 12 bases not matched to a gene. The CDR3 nucleotides are TGTGCCAGTAGTGGCTCCGGGACAGGGATTCATGGGGAGCTGTTTTTT. Its translation: CASSGSGTGIHGELFF.

This sequence joins TRBV10-1 and TRBJ1-5; no clear D. The CDR3 spans 18 residues. V lost 2 bases and J lost 7, with 24 bases in between. The germline V gene has CDR1 WNHNN and CDR2 SYGVQD (reference sequence). CDR3 bases: TGCGCCAGCAGTGAGCCCTCGGGGTTGAAAAGTCTACCCCAGCCCCAGCATTTT. Protein sequence: CASSEPSGLKSLPQPQHF.

The chain links TRBV5-1 to TRBJ2-3; a weak D match, TRBD1 (6 bases). With 5 bases removed from V and 2 bases from J, the gap between germline ends came to 12 bases. Germline CDR1 SGHRS, CDR2 YFSETQ. CDR3 length equals 14 residues. This chain's CDR3 is CASRLQGSTDTQYF. The CDR3 DNA follows: TGCGCCAGCAGGTTACAGGGTTCCACAGATACGCAGTATTTT.